This T cell receptor (beta chain) was profiled in a study of shared clonotypes between healthy human individuals (dated by TCRdb to 2020 to 2022). At the level of the whole study: Two women and three men aged 18 to 49 years were included in the cohort. Per donor, three plates each were used for CD4 naive and CD4 memory, two for CD8 naive, and one for CD8 memory. To estimate repertoire size and how much clonotypes are shared between individuals, the study performed deep sequencing of blood TCR repertoires from a handful of healthy adults. Each donor's leukapheresis produced roughly between about 0.9 and 9.5 billion PBMCs. Different laboratories and diverse techniques were used to prepare libraries and sequence TCR repertoires, to increase sequencing depth and limit assay-specific biases.

Healthy HIV-negative adults with no recently reported acute infections or vaccinations were included as donors. Only Caucasian adults living in Nashville, Tennessee, USA were represented among the donors. CD4+ T cells were enriched by magnetic negative selection, after which naive cells were positively selected on CD45RA and the negative fraction was taken as the memory subset. After blood collection by leukapheresis, PBMCs were isolated using Ficoll-Histopaque density gradient centrifugation and then cryopreserved in the vapor phase of liquid nitrogen. Analytical flow cytometry was used to check the purity and quantity of every magnetically sorted T cell population. From each sorted fraction, genomic DNA was isolated and quantified by UV absorbance on a Nanodrop 2000c. Regarding this clone: Its antigen is currently not known. Qualities for individual bases were not recorded, and no much larger clone is one base off. The same CDR3 is also encoded by other DNA sequences in this sample.

For this chain, trimming is 4 bases at the V end and 2 bases at the J end, and the number of junction bases without a gene match is 5. The germline V gene (reference sequence) supplies CDR1 SGHNT and CDR2 YYREEE. Spanning cysteine to phenylalanine, the CDR3 consists of 14 amino acids. Left in the record is the CDR3 DNA by itself, 42 bases read in frame from the first base. TCR CDR3 regions were amplified from genomic DNA by multiplex PCR using the deep immunoSEQ assay. Genomic DNA extracted from each cell subset was distributed evenly over all wells of several immunoSEQ 96-well plates, and each plate served as one replicate. For sorted subsets, roughly 200 ng genomic DNA, equal to tens of thousands of T cell genomes, was loaded into each replicate PCR. The purified libraries were quantified using a Qubit 3.0 fluorometer, sized with a Bioanalyzer 2100, and then quantified again using the KAPA Library Quantification kit. A separate single-read 150-cycle Illumina NextSeq 550 flow cell was used to sequence each immunoSEQ 96-well plate. From the authors' description of their analysis: Because the immunoSEQ output held only junctional sequences and lacked quality scores, the filtering could not match the filtering applied to full-length reads. To assign V/J genes and CDR3, sequences were annotated using PyIR, a Python wrapper for IgBLAST v1.9, with IMGT germline references. Reads were filtered out if the reads had weak V/J assignments (E-value above 1e-6), no CDR3, stop codons, out-of-frame junctions, or ambiguous translated residues. V3J clonotypes were defined as sequences sharing the same inferred V gene, J gene, and CDR3 amino acid sequence. Percentage overlap between repertoires was calculated by dividing the number of shared unique clonotypes by the size of the smaller repertoire. RTK rarefaction, the Chao1 estimator, and Recon v2.1 estimates of unobserved clonotypes were used to assess repertoire richness. Generation probabilities for all TCRbeta clonotypes obtained by the gDNA method from four donors were computed using OLGA. The table was pulled from immuneACCESS by TCRdb, which kept in-frame rearrangements only. Such tables lose some clones; where checked, under half of the loss comes from unresolved V genes, and the rest has no known cause. That table furnishes V, J and clone size, whereas the DNA furnished D and trimming. The sample profile shows about 1 million clones; about three quarters of them were found once. The ten largest clones add up to about 1.5% of the sample.

Study-level results and caveats: Because the study included a small number of donors, the genetic and exposure-history diversity represented was limited. Sampling was limited to blood, and TCR repertoires in tissue likely differ from TCR repertoires in blood. Pairwise subsampling indicated that sequencing depth was expected to affect the degree of clonotype sharing among donors. Naive subsets generally had larger estimated clonotype richness than memory subsets did. Incomplete sequencing was indicated by rarefaction of sorted-subset datasets, despite the large sequencing depth. About 4.5% of naive CD4, 3% to 3.5% of naive CD8, about 2.5% of memory CD4, and approximately 0.39% of memory CD8 clonotypes were shared across a handful of donors. Compared with non-shared clonotypes, the clonotypes found in all four sorted-subset donors had higher generation probabilities.

The V and J genes are TRBV5-4 and TRBJ2-5, and TRBD1 matches 7 of the central bases. The sample comprised memory CD4+ T cells sorted from blood. The meaning of the sample's cell subset or site label: CD45RA-negative fraction. This TCR was sampled from a young man in good health. The CDR3 reads as follows: CASSPRQGQETQYF. DNA sequence: TGTGCCAGCAGCCCCCGACAGGGACAAGAGACCCAGTACTTC.